The 26 T cell receptor beta chains presented below share a single source sample, sequenced in a study of blood T cell repertoires in COVID-19. Clones were read by immunoSEQ multiplex PCR, and TCRdb kept only the in-frame ones, dropping some. Among over 60,000 clones listed, 86% were seen once. Sequencing used peripheral blood. The receptors originated from a woman aged 60-75 years with acute or convalescent COVID-19.

The chain employs TRBV19 and TRBJ1-5; no definite D call. The CDR3 consists of 16 residues. From germline, CDR1 is LNHDA and CDR2 SQIVND (reference sequence). V lost 5 bases and J lost 3, with 17 bases in between. DNA of the CDR3: TGTGCCAGTAGTGTCCGCGGAGGGATCCCCAATCAGCCCCAGCATTTT. This sequence encodes CASSVRGGIPNQPQHF.

The chain is built from TRBV29-1 and TRBJ2-2, with D perhaps matching TRBD2 (6 bases). Germline values: CDR1 SQVTM, CDR2 ANQGSEA. CDR3 size: 16 residues. Trimming left V 7 bases short and J 4 bases short, with 22 bases between. DNA of the CDR3: TGCAGCGCCGCACCGGGGCGGGGCGCGAGCACCGGGGAGCTGTTTTTT. Translating it yields CSAAPGRGASTGELFF.

The chain combines TRBV5-1 with TRBJ2-1; 9 positions match TRBD2. Looked up from germline, CDR1 is SGHRS and CDR2 is YFSETQ. There are 14 residues in the CDR3. Unmatched junction bases numbered 4, after V lost 7 bases and J lost 2 bases. The CDR3, as DNA: TGCGCCAGCGGCCCTAGCGGGGCCTACAATGAGCAGTTCTTC. Amino acid sequence: CASGPSGAYNEQFF.

The V gene is TRBV5-1, the J gene TRBJ2-3; 10 bases are a match to TRBD2. In germline, CDR1 is SGHRS, CDR2 YFSETQ. This CDR3 is built from 16 residues. The J segment lost 2 bases and the V segment lost 4 bases, leaving 7 bases of the junction unmatched. In nucleotides, the CDR3 is TGCGCCAGCAGCCACACTAGCGGGGCTTCCACAGATACGCAGTATTTT. This gives the protein CASSHTSGASTDTQYF.

This chain links TRBV20-1 with TRBJ2-2, with D perhaps matching TRBD2 (6 bases). The CDR3 is 13 residues long. Germline CDR1 is DFQATT and CDR2 is SNEGSKA (reference sequence). Trimming pared 3 bases from V and 6 bases from J, leaving 11 bases between. CDR3 coding DNA: TGCAGTGCTAGTACGGGGGTGGCCGGGGAGCTGTTTTTT. Translated, it gives CSASTGVAGELFF.

V gene TRBV7-8 combines with J gene TRBJ1-5; D is perhaps TRBD1 (5 bases). The CDR3 has 15 amino acids. Germline V lookup: CDR1 SGHVS, CDR2 FQNEAQ. V was pared by 2 bases and J by 2 bases, with 10 bases between. CDR3: CASSLFPGGNQPQHF. In nucleotides, the CDR3 is TGTGCCAGCAGCTTATTTCCGGGGGGCAATCAGCCCCAGCATTTT.

This sequence joins TRBV2 and TRBJ1-1; TRBD1 matches 7 bases. CDR3 size: 16 residues. Germline CDR1 is SNHLY and CDR2 is FYNNEI. J lost 6 bases, V lost 3 bases, and 13 bases had no gene match. The CDR3 region has the DNA TGTGCCAGCAGTGACAACCCTGACAGGGCTGAATCTGAAGCTTTCTTT. It yields the protein CASSDNPDRAESEAFF. The variable domain in full, completed from reference TRBV2 and TRBJ1-1, reads EPEVTQTPSHQVTQMGQEVILRCVPISNHLYFYWYRQILGQKVEFLVSFYNNEISEKSEIFDDQFSVERPDGSNFTLKIRSTKLEDSAMYFCASSDNPDRAESEAFFGQGTRLTVV.

The rearrangement joins TRBV29-1 to TRBJ2-3, with D possibly being TRBD2 (5 bases). Germline lookup yields CDR1 SQVTM and CDR2 ANQGSEA. V shed 5 bases and J shed 2 bases, with 8 bases lying between them. This CDR3 spans 12 amino acids. Here the CDR3 reads CSVRDNTDTQYF. CDR3 DNA: TGCAGCGTTCGGGATAACACAGATACGCAGTATTTT.

The CDR3 is CASSYGGTAQETQYF. CDR3 DNA sequence: TGTGCCAGCAGTTACGGTGGGACAGCCCAAGAGACCCAGTACTTC. The chain recombines TRBV6-6 with TRBJ2-5, with 7 bases aligning to TRBD1. Germline V gene lookup returns CDR1 MNHNY and CDR2 SVGAGI (reference sequence). The junction had 4 bases not matched to a gene; V was cut back by 2 bases and J by 1 base. There are 15 residues in the CDR3.

The V call is TRBV14, the J call TRBJ2-4; 9 bases fit TRBD1. The germline CDR1 and CDR2 sequences are SGHDN and FVKESK. V gave up 4 bases and J gave up 7 bases; unmatched junction bases: 5. There are 14 residues in the CDR3. CDR3 amino acids: CASSPVTGGNIQYF. The CDR3 DNA reads as TGTGCCAGCAGCCCAGTGACAGGGGGGAACATTCAGTACTTC.

J is TRBJ1-3 and V is TRBV25-1; 8 bases fit TRBD1. Germline lookup yields CDR1 MGHDK and CDR2 SYGVNS. Losses at the gene ends were 7 bases for V and 4 bases for J; bases not matched to a gene: 6. This CDR3 comprises 14 residues. CDR3 in DNA: TGTGCCAGCACTGGGACAGGCAGAGGAAACACCATATATTTT. It yields the protein CASTGTGRGNTIYF.

The chain couples TRBV6-5 to TRBJ1-1; 7 bases align to TRBD1. Germline CDR1 is MNHEY and CDR2 is SVGAGI. There are 14 residues in the CDR3. Trimming cost V 6 bases and J 11 bases; bases outside gene matches: 15. DNA of the CDR3: TGTGCCAGCAGGGAGGGGGCCGGCGACCAGGAGGCTTTCTTT. The encoded protein is CASREGAGDQEAFF.

At least ten counts were recorded for this clone. The rearrangement uses TRBV19 and TRBJ1-1, with 10 bases that match TRBD1. Germline CDR1 reads LNHDA; CDR2 reads SQIVND (reference sequence). The V and J ends lost 7 bases and 3 bases, in that order; junction bases with no gene match: 11. This CDR3 comprises 16 residues. CDR3 loop: CASTRTGGVWDTEAFF. Here the CDR3 DNA reads TGTGCCAGTACGAGGACAGGGGGGGTTTGGGACACTGAAGCTTTCTTT.

The J gene is TRBJ1-1, the V gene TRBV7-8; unclear D gene. The V end lost 1 base, the J end lost 4 bases, and 10 bases lay between the germline ends. CDR1 and CDR2 (germline): SGHVS, FQNEAQ. There are 14 residues in the CDR3. CDR3 DNA: TGTGCCAGCAGCTTAGGAGGGTTAGGCACTGAAGCTTTCTTT. This gives the protein CASSLGGLGTEAFF.

The rearrangement links TRBV3-1 (or the pseudogene TRBV3-2) to TRBJ2-1, with 8 bases lining up with TRBD1. Germline V gene lookup returns CDR1 LGHDT and CDR2 YNNKEL (reference sequence). The junction had 4 bases not matched to a gene; V was cut back by 0 bases and J by 9 bases. The CDR3 is 14 amino acids. The CDR3 nucleotides read TGTGCCAGCAGCCAAGACAGGGGGCATGCTGAGCAGTTCTTC. It yields the protein CASSQDRGHAEQFF.

The V and J genes are TRBV28 and TRBJ2-2, with 10 bases lining up with TRBD2. Looked up from germline, CDR1 is MDHEN and CDR2 is SYDVKM. The V segment lost 8 bases and the J segment 8 bases; nucleotides outside the gene matches: 2. The CDR3 spans 12 residues. The CDR3 DNA reads as TGTGCCAGCGGGGGACTAGCGGGGGAGCTGTTTTTT. Its protein product is CASGGLAGELFF.

This chain connects TRBV15 to TRBJ2-3, with 11 bases identical to TRBD1. Unmatched junction bases numbered 7, after V lost 0 bases and J lost 5 bases. This CDR3 comprises 17 residues. The germline V gene encodes CDR1 LNHNV and CDR2 YYDKDF (reference sequence). As DNA, the CDR3 is TGTGCCACCAGCAGAGACGTTGGGACAGGGGGGATAGATACGCAGTATTTT. As protein: CATSRDVGTGGIDTQYF.

CDR3 bases: TGTGCCAGCAGTGAACGACCAGGATGGGAGCAGTACTTC. Protein product: CASSERPGWEQYF. The chain joins TRBV2 to TRBJ2-7; no reliable D call. Germline CDR1 reads SNHLY; CDR2 reads FYNNEI. With 2 bases removed from V and 7 bases from J, the gap between germline ends came to 12 bases. The CDR3 sequence is 13 residues long. Filled out from reference TRBV2 and TRBJ2-7, the complete variable domain reads EPEVTQTPSHQVTQMGQEVILRCVPISNHLYFYWYRQILGQKVEFLVSFYNNEISEKSEIFDDQFSVERPDGSNFTLKIRSTKLEDSAMYFCASSERPGWEQYFGPGTRLTVT.

This sequence joins TRBV3-1 (or the pseudogene TRBV3-2) and TRBJ2-1; 9 bases fit TRBD1. The V gene end was trimmed by 4 bases and the J gene end by 8 bases; junction bases not matched to a gene: 12. Germline assignment: CDR1 LGHDT and CDR2 YNNKEL (reference sequence). The CDR3 spans 16 residues. Here the CDR3 DNA reads TGTGCCAGCAGCCTAGCTTGGACAGGGGTGGCGGATGAGCAGTTCTTC. Amino acids: CASSLAWTGVADEQFF.

The chain couples TRBV5-6 to TRBJ2-3; 9 nucleotides match TRBD1. The ends lost 4 bases at V and 2 bases at J; junction bases unmatched: 5. Per the germline V gene, CDR1 is SGHDT and CDR2 is YYEEEE. The CDR3 has 15 residues. The CDR3 here is CASSLTGGITDTQYF. DNA of the CDR3: TGTGCCAGCAGCCTGACAGGGGGGATCACAGATACGCAGTATTTT.

J is TRBJ2-7 and V is TRBV6-5; 9 nucleotides align to TRBD1. This CDR3 is 15 amino acids long. Germline V gives CDR1 MNHEY, CDR2 SVGAGI. Losses at the gene ends were 7 bases for V and 6 bases for J; bases not matched to a gene: 13. The CDR3 protein is CASNPGQGTRREQYF. The CDR3 bases are TGTGCCAGCAATCCGGGACAGGGCACCCGACGCGAGCAGTACTTC.

The chain combines TRBV19 with TRBJ2-7, with 7 nucleotides matching TRBD1. The V segment lost 5 bases and the J segment 5 bases; nucleotides outside the gene matches: 9. The CDR3 extends over 14 amino acids. Per the germline V gene, CDR1 is LNHDA and CDR2 is SQIVND (reference sequence). CDR3 residues: CASSPQPQGDEQYF. The CDR3, as DNA: TGTGCCAGTAGTCCCCAACCCCAGGGGGACGAGCAGTACTTC.

This clone came up once. This chain connects TRBV7-9 to TRBJ1-4, with a weak D call TRBD1 (6 bases). The length of the CDR3 is 15 residues. Deletions cut 5 bases from V and 9 bases from J, with 19 bases between. CDR1 SEHNR and CDR2 FQNEAQ come from the germline V gene (reference sequence). Here the CDR3 DNA reads TGTGCCAGCAGCCCAGAGGGGGAAACTACCAAAAAACTGTTTTTT. The encoded protein is CASSPEGETTKKLFF.

The chain has TRBV5-1 and TRBJ2-3, with 7 positions matching TRBD1. The J segment lost 4 bases and the V segment lost 3 bases, leaving 5 bases of the junction unmatched. The CDR3 runs to 14 residues. The germline CDR1 and CDR2 sequences are SGHRS and YFSETQ. For the CDR3, the DNA is TGCGCCAGCAGCTCCGAGACAGGGTCAGATACGCAGTATTTT. Amino acid sequence: CASSSETGSDTQYF.

The rearrangement joins TRBV7-9 to TRBJ2-5; D possibly corresponds to TRBD1 (6 bases). CDR1 and CDR2 (germline): SEHNR, FQNEAQ (reference sequence). Deletions cut 4 bases from V and 1 base from J, with 10 bases between. CDR3 length: 14 amino acids. DNA of the CDR3: TGTGCCAGCAGCTCAAGGGGGACCCAAGAGACCCAGTACTTC. This codes for CASSSRGTQETQYF.

This clone is a singleton in its sample. This rearrangement joins TRBV5-1 to TRBJ2-3; D might be TRBD1 (5 bases). The CDR3 extends over 15 amino acids. CDR1 and CDR2 (germline): SGHRS, YFSETQ. V lost 4 bases and J lost 0, with 12 bases in between. CDR3 residues: CASSNQGLSTDTQYF. The CDR3 coding sequence is TGCGCCAGCAGCAATCAGGGCCTTAGCACAGATACGCAGTATTTT.